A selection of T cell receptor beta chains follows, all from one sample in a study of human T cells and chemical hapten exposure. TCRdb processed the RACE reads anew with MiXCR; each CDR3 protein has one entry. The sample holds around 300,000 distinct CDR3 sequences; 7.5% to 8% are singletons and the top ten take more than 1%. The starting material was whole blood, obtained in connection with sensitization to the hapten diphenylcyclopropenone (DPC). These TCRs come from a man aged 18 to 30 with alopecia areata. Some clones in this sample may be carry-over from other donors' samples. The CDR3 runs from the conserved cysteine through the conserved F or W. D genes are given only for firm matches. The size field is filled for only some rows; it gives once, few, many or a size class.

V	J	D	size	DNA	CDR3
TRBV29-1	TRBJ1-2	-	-	TGCAGCGTGGCAGGGTTGCACTATGGCTACACCTTC	CSVAGLHYGYTF
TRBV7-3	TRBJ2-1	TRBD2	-	TGTGCCAGCAGCCCTAGCGGGGGGACTCGCAATGAGCAGTTCTTC	CASSPSGGTRNEQFF
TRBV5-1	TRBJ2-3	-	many	TGCGCCAGCAGCTTGGCCATACAGGGAGATACGCAGTATTTT	CASSLAIQGDTQYF
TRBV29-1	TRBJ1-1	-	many	TGCAGCGTTGTTAGGAACACTGAAGCTTTCTTT	CSVVRNTEAFF
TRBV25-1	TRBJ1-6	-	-	TGTGCCAGCAGTGAATTCCGGTGGAATTCACCCCTCCACTTT	CASSEFRWNSPLHF
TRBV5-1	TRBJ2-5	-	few	TGCGCCAGCAGCTGGACCGGGACGGCCCAAGAGACCCAGTACTTC	CASSWTGTAQETQYF
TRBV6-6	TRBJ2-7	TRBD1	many	TGTGCCAGCATATGGACAGGGCCGGTCGAGCAGTACTTC	CASIWTGPVEQYF
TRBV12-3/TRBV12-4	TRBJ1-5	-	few	TGTGCCAGCACTTTGGGAGGGCAGCCCCAGCATTTT	CASTLGGQPQHF
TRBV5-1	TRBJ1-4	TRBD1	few	TGCGCCAGCACGGGGGACAGCTCTAATGAAAAACTGTTTTTT	CASTGDSSNEKLFF
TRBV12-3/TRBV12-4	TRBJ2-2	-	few	TGTGCCAGCAGGGGTTCGGGGGTCACCGGGGAGCTGTTTTTT	CASRGSGVTGELFF
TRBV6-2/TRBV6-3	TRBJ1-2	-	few	TGTGCCAGCAGCCCTAGCCGGACAGCTAACTATGGCTACACCTTC	CASSPSRTANYGYTF
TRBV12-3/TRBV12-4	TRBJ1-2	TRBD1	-	TGTGCCAGCAGGGGGACAGGGTTGGGCTATGGCTACACCTTC	CASRGTGLGYGYTF
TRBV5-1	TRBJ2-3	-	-	TGCGCCAGCAGCTTTAATCTATTGATTGGGACAGATACGCAGTATTTT	CASSFNLLIGTDTQYF
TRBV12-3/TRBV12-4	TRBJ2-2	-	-	TGTGCCAGCAGCCCCAGTACTTTCGGGACCTCCCGCCAACGGAACACCGGGGAGCTGTTTTTT	CASSPSTFGTSRQRNTGELFF
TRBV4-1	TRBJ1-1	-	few	TGCGCCAGCAGCCAAGAGGCGGCCCGTGGAGCTTTCTTT	CASSQEAARGAFF
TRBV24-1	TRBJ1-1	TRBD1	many	TGTGCCACCAGTGCCACGACAGGGAGCGACACTGAAGCTTTCTTT	CATSATTGSDTEAFF
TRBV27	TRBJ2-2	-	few	TGTGCCAGCAGTTTAACGTTCGCGGGGCTCGGGGAGCTGTTTTTT	CASSLTFAGLGELFF
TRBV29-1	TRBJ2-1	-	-	TGCAGCGCGATAAGAGTCACCTACAATGAGCAGTTCTTC	CSAIRVTYNEQFF
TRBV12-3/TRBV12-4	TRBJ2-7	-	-	TGTGCCAGCAGTTTAGTACAAAGGTCCTACGAGCAGTACTTC	CASSLVQRSYEQYF
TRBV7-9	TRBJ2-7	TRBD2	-	TGTGCCAGCACCGCTAGCGGGGGGAGCTACGAGCAGTACTTC	CASTASGGSYEQYF
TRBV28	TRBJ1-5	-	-	TGTGCCTGCAACGAGGGCAGTCAACTCAATCAGCCCCAGCATTTT	CACNEGSQLNQPQHF
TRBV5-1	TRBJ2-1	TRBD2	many	TGCGCCAGCAGCTTGTTGGGCGGGGGGCACAATGAGCAGTTCTTC	CASSLLGGGHNEQFF
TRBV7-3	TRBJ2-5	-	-	TGTGCCAGCAGCTCCACTCCGGGACCACAAGAGACCCAGTACTTC	CASSSTPGPQETQYF
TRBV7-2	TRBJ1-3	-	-	TGTGCCAGCAGCTTAGCGCGGGCCTCTGGAAACACCATATATTTT	CASSLARASGNTIYF
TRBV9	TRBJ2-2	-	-	TGTGCCAGCAGCGCACCACGAGAACCCCTCACCGGGGAGCTGTTTTTT	CASSAPREPLTGELFF
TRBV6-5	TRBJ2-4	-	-	TGTGCCAGCAGTCCGCCGCCAGGGGCCATTCAGTACTTC	CASSPPPGAIQYF
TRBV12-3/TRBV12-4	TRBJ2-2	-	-	TGTGCCAGCAGGCTAGACATGGTAACCGGGGAGCTGTTTTTT	CASRLDMVTGELFF
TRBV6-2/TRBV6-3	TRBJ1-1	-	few	TGTGCCAGCAGTTACAATCAACAAGTGATGAACACTGAAGCTTTCTTT	CASSYNQQVMNTEAFF
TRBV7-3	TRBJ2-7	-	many	TGTGCCAGCAGCCCACAGGGCGGTTGGGACGAGCAGTACTTC	CASSPQGGWDEQYF
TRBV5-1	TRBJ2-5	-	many	TGCGCCAGCAGCTTGCCCCCCCAAGAGACCCAGTACTTC	CASSLPPQETQYF
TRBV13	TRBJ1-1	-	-	TGTGCCAGCAGCTTAAGTCGTGGGAAGTCTACTGAAGCTTTCTTT	CASSLSRGKSTEAFF
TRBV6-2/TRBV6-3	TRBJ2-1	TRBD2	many	TGTGCCAGCAGTTACCTCGGACTAGCGGTTAATGAGCAGTTCTTC	CASSYLGLAVNEQFF
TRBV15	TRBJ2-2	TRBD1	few	TGTGCCACCAGCAGAGAGGACAGGGGGCGGACCGGGGAGCTGTTTTTT	CATSREDRGRTGELFF
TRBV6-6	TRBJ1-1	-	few	TGTGCCAGCAGTCTACTTAGGTACACTGAAGCTTTCTTT	CASSLLRYTEAFF
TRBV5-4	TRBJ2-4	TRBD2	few	TGTGCAGCAGGGAGGCTAGCGGGGGGGATTAAAGCCAAAAACATTCAGTACTTC	CAAGRLAGGIKAKNIQYF
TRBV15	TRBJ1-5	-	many	TGTGCCACCAGCAGAGATGCGGCAGGGCCTCAGCCCCAGCATTTT	CATSRDAAGPQPQHF
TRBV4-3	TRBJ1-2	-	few	TGCGCCAGCAGCCAAGATTGGGCCCCGCAGGATGGCTACACCTTC	CASSQDWAPQDGYTF
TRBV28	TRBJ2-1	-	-	TGTGCCAGCAACTTAGAGAGCTCCTACAATGAGCAGTTCTTC	CASNLESSYNEQFF
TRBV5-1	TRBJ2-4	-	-	TGCGCCGGCAGCTTGGCTACGGGGAATGGGGCCAAAAACATTCAGTACTTC	CAGSLATGNGAKNIQYF
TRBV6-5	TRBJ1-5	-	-	TGTGCCAGCAGTTACTCGAAGAACTCGAATCAGCCCCAGCATTTT	CASSYSKNSNQPQHF
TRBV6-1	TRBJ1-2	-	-	TGTGCCAGCAGTATAAGTTGGCTTCTTGCCTTC	CASSISWLLAF
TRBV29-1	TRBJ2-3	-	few	TGCAGCGTTGGAGCGTGGATCACAGATACGCAGTATTTT	CSVGAWITDTQYF
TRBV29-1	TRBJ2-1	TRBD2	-	TGCAGCGTGCGAGAAGCGGGGGGGCCCTACAATGAGCAGTTCTTC	CSVREAGGPYNEQFF
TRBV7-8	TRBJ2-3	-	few	TGTGCCAGCAGCTTAGTGGAGGGGGTCACAGATACGCAGTATTTT	CASSLVEGVTDTQYF
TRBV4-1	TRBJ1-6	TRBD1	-	TGCGCCAGCAGCCAGACAGGGGGCGATAATTCACCCCTCCACTTT	CASSQTGGDNSPLHF
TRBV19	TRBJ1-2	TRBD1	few	TGTGCCAGTAGTACCAAACGGCTGGACAGGCTCTATGGCTACACCTTC	CASSTKRLDRLYGYTF
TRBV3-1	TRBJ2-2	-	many	TGTGCCAGCAGGATCATGGGCACCGGGGAGCTGTTTTTT	CASRIMGTGELFF
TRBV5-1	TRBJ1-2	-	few	TGCGCCAGCAGCGGACAGAATGGCTACACCTTC	CASSGQNGYTF
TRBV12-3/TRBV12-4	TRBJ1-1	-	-	TGTGCCAGCAGTTTATCTGGATTGGGGACTGAAGCTTTCTTT	CASSLSGLGTEAFF